Each of the 26 T cell receptor beta chains below was sequenced from the same sample in a study of Graves' ophthalmopathy and Graves' hyperthyroidism. Using RNA transcripts, the TCR beta CDR3 regions were amplified. Amplification began with first-round RT-PCR using HTBI primers, then second-round multiplex PCR was performed. TCRdb ran MiXCR on the multiplex PCR reads and lists one entry per CDR3 protein. The sample consists of over 650,000 distinct CDR3 sequences, under 50% of them appearing once. Material for sequencing was peripheral blood. The receptors here all came from an adult man with Graves' ophthalmopathy.

This clonotype was counted only a few times. The V and J genes are TRBV6-1 and TRBJ1-5; D may be TRBD1 (6 bases). Germline assignment: CDR1 MNHNS and CDR2 SASEGT. The length of the CDR3 is 15 residues. V dropped 5 bases and J dropped 7 bases, with 18 bases sitting between them. CDR3 region: CASSRGGGGAQPQHF. The CDR3 DNA is TGTGCCAGCAGTCGAGGAGGGGGGGGGGCACAGCCCCAGCATTTT.

This clonotype has a handful of counts. The DNA of the CDR3 is TGTGCCAGCAGCCCTATTTCGGGCTCGCAGGGGTGGCACGAGCAGTACTTC. It yields the protein CASSPISGSQGWHEQYF. The chain has TRBV7-9 and TRBJ2-7; D is possibly TRBD1 (6 bases). The CDR3 totals 17 residues. Germline V gene data show CDR1 as SEHNR and CDR2 as FQNEAQ (reference sequence). The V and J ends lost 5 bases and 5 bases respectively, with 25 bases between them.

With regard to this clonotype: Its ends do not fully match the called genes, so a read error is possible. This chain joins TRBV5-1 and TRBJ1-1, with D possibly TRBD1 on 5 matching bases. The CDR3 is 16 residues long. From germline, CDR1 is SGHRS and CDR2 YFSETQ. The CDR3 nucleotides read TGCGCCAGCAGCTTGGTCCCAGGGCTTTCGAACACTGAAGCTCTCTTT. Its translation is CASSLVPGLSNTEALF.

The rearrangement uses TRBV15 and TRBJ1-2, with a tentative D call TRBD1 (5 bases). The V end lost 9 bases, the J end lost 5 bases, and 19 bases lay between the germline ends. The CDR3 loop spans 14 amino acids. Germline CDR1 is LNHNV and CDR2 is YYDKDF (reference sequence). The CDR3 is CATRRQGVGYGYTF. CDR3 DNA: TGTGCCACGAGGAGGCAGGGAGTAGGGTATGGCTACACCTTC.

The sample holds a few counts of this clonotype. The gene calls are TRBV5-4 and TRBJ1-2; 8 nucleotides align to TRBD1. Germline lookup yields CDR1 SGHNT and CDR2 YYREEE (reference sequence). V gave up 4 bases and J gave up 8 bases; unmatched junction bases: 7. This CDR3 comprises 13 residues. This chain's CDR3 is CASSTGQGQGYTF. CDR3 nucleotides: TGTGCCAGCAGCACCGGACAGGGTCAGGGCTACACCTTC.

The chain is built from TRBV29-1 and TRBJ2-1; TRBD1 or TRBD2 may be the D gene (5 bases each). V was cut by 4 bases and J by 12 bases, with 16 bases left in between. The germline V gene encodes CDR1 SQVTM and CDR2 ANQGSEA. This CDR3 is 12 amino acids long. In nucleotides, the CDR3 is TGCAGCGTTGCTGGGGGTCCCCTTGGGCAGTTCTTC. Its translation: CSVAGGPLGQFF.

The chain is built from TRBV29-1 and TRBJ1-4; no clear D. V lost 3 bases to trimming and J lost 7 bases, with 12 bases between them. CDR1 and CDR2 from the germline V gene are SQVTM and ANQGSEA. The CDR3 sequence is 13 residues long. CDR3 sequence (DNA): TGCAGCGTTGAGCTGGGGAGGACTGAAAAACTGTTTTTT. Translating it yields CSVELGRTEKLFF.

The rearrangement links TRBV6-5 to TRBJ1-4; no clear D gene. The CDR3 covers 14 residues. V was clipped by 6 bases and J by 7 bases, with 15 bases between them. The V gene's germline CDR1 is MNHEY and CDR2 SVGAGI. The CDR3 reads CASRGYQKFEKLFF. The CDR3 coding sequence is TGTGCCAGCAGGGGGTATCAGAAGTTTGAAAAACTGTTTTTT.

This clonotype occurred many times. The V and J genes are TRBV20-1 and TRBJ1-2; D call uncertain. The CDR3 sequence is 13 residues long. Germline lookup yields CDR1 DFQATT and CDR2 SNEGSKA (reference sequence). The V end was cut by 6 bases, the J end by 8 bases, with 19 bases between. The CDR3 protein is CSAKDVTKWGYTF. CDR3 DNA sequence: TGCAGTGCCAAGGACGTCACAAAGTGGGGCTACACCTTC.

This clonotype was observed at least ten times. V gene TRBV10-3 combines with J gene TRBJ2-2; D is uncertain. Trimming removed 3 bases at V and 5 bases at J, with 4 bases between. In germline, CDR1 is ENHRY, CDR2 SYGVKD. This CDR3 comprises 12 residues. The CDR3 coding sequence is TGTGCCATCAGTGAAGGGACCGGGGAGCTGTTTTTT. It yields the protein CAISEGTGELFF.

This clonotype has at least ten counts. This sequence joins TRBV4-1 and TRBJ1-5; D not certain. This CDR3 spans 16 amino acids. V gave up 1 base and J gave up 1 base, with 11 bases separating them. In germline, CDR1 is MGHRA, CDR2 YSYEKL. CDR3 protein: CASSQVGFGSNQPQHF. The DNA for the CDR3 is TGCGCCAGCAGCCAAGTAGGTTTTGGGAGCAATCAGCCCCAGCATTTT.

CDR3 in amino acids: CASSYSRARAEAFF. The CDR3 nucleotides are TGTGCCAGCAGTTACTCGAGGGCGAGGGCTGAAGCTTTCTTT. The chain uses TRBV19 and TRBJ1-1; D uncertain. V was cut by 9 bases and J by 6 bases, with 20 bases left in between. The CDR3 has 14 amino acids. Germline CDR1 is LNHDA and CDR2 is SQIVND (reference sequence). Combining the CDR3 with reference TRBV19 and TRBJ1-1 gives the whole variable domain DGGITQSPKYLFRKEGQNVTLSCEQNLNHDAMYWYRQDPGQGLRLIYYSQIVNDFQKGDIAEGYSVSREKKESFPLTVTSAQKNPTAFYLCASSYSRARAEAFFGQGTRLTVV.

A remark on this clonotype: At one of its ends the junction is not consistent with the germline gene, which may arise from a read error. The gene calls are TRBV9 and TRBJ2-1; 7 bases fit TRBD1. This CDR3 comprises 16 residues. Germline V gene lookup returns CDR1 SGDLS and CDR2 YYNGEE. The CDR3 sequence is CASSVAWDRAYNEQVF. The CDR3 bases are TGTGCCAGCAGCGTAGCATGGGACAGAGCCTACAATGAGCAGGTCTTC.

This clonotype occurred a few times. The junction does not match germline at one end; this may be a read error. The genes are TRBV10-3 and TRBJ2-7; D may be TRBD2 (6 bases). The CDR3 consists of 13 residues. Germline-derived CDR1 and CDR2 are ENHRY and SYGVKD. In nucleotides, the CDR3 is TGTGCCAGCAGTTTCGTGACTAGGGACGAGCAGTACTTC. Protein: CASSFVTRDEQYF.

The chain is built from TRBV9 and TRBJ1-3, with 8 nucleotides matching TRBD1. V lost 7 bases, J lost 0 bases, and 9 bases stayed unmatched. This CDR3 is 16 amino acids long. Germline values: CDR1 SGDLS, CDR2 YYNGEE. CDR3 bases: TGTGCCAGCTCACGTCAGGGGGCGCCCTCTGGAAACACCATATATTTT. It is translated as CASSRQGAPSGNTIYF.

The sample holds many counts of this clonotype. The genes are TRBV2 and TRBJ2-2; no reliable D call. The CDR3 is 12 amino acids. CDR1 is SNHLY and CDR2 is FYNNEI in the germline V gene. Trimming took 6 bases from V and 6 from J, leaving 8 bases between them. CDR3 coding DNA: TGTGCCAGCAGGCCAGATTCCGGGGAGCTGTTTTTT. Amino acid sequence: CASRPDSGELFF.

V gene TRBV2 combines with J gene TRBJ1-4; 7 nucleotides align to TRBD1. The CDR3 is made up of 14 amino acids. V was clipped by 5 bases and J by 13 bases; unmatched bases: 13. In germline, CDR1 is SNHLY, CDR2 FYNNEI. In DNA form, the CDR3 reads TGTGCCAGCAGTATCGGGGGCAGGGGGTCTCGACTGTTTTTT. This encodes CASSIGGRGSRLFF.

This clonotype appeared once. The genes are TRBV5-6 and TRBJ2-2; 7 bases agree with TRBD1. The CDR3 consists of 16 residues. CDR1 SGHDT and CDR2 YYEEEE come from the germline V gene. V lost 3 bases and J lost 7; bases outside the gene matches: 12. The CDR3 region is CASSSVPGQWGGELFF. CDR3 in DNA: TGTGCCAGCAGCTCAGTCCCGGGACAGTGGGGCGGGGAGCTGTTTTTT.

The CDR3 is CASSPRDNRNSPLHF. As DNA, the CDR3 is TGTGCCAGCAGCCCGCGGGATAATCGAAATTCACCCCTCCACTTT. The rearrangement joins TRBV7-9 to TRBJ1-6; no definite D call. The CDR3 is made up of 15 amino acids. Germline V gene lookup returns CDR1 SEHNR and CDR2 FQNEAQ (reference sequence). The V and J ends lost 5 bases and 7 bases respectively, with 15 bases between them.

CDR3 DNA: TGTGCCAGCAGTAACGGGACAGGGGGCAATCAGCCCCAGCATTTT. Amino acids: CASSNGTGGNQPQHF. The chain recombines TRBV7-2 with TRBJ1-5; the match to TRBD1 covers 10 bases. Per germline, CDR1 SGHTA and CDR2 FQGNSA. The CDR3 is 15 amino acids. V lost 6 bases and J lost 2; bases outside the gene matches: 4.

Many counts were recorded for this clonotype. This chain uses TRBV2 with TRBJ2-7; no clear D gene. Trimming removed 3 bases from V and 2 bases from J, with 5 bases in between. Germline values: CDR1 SNHLY, CDR2 FYNNEI. The CDR3 length is 12 residues. CDR3 protein: CASSEIAYEQYF. The CDR3 DNA is TGTGCCAGCAGTGAGATAGCCTACGAGCAGTACTTC.

The table lists this clonotype with many counts. This chain's CDR3 is CSARADRNQPQHF. The CDR3 nucleotides read TGCAGTGCTAGAGCCGACAGAAATCAGCCCCAGCATTTT. This chain connects TRBV20-1 to TRBJ1-5; D possibly corresponds to TRBD1 (5 bases). The CDR3 length is 13 residues. Germline V gene data show CDR1 as DFQATT and CDR2 as SNEGSKA (reference sequence). V was pared by 1 base and J by 4 bases, with 8 bases between.

This rearrangement joins TRBV7-2 to TRBJ2-2; the D is unclear. The CDR3 consists of 14 residues. Trimming took 11 bases from V and 1 from J, leaving 14 bases between them. Germline values: CDR1 SGHTA, CDR2 FQGNSA. CDR3: CASRRAVNTGELFF. CDR3 nucleotide sequence: TGTGCCTCAAGAAGGGCAGTGAACACCGGGGAGCTGTTTTTT.

The rearrangement joins TRBV6-1 to TRBJ1-4; no reliable D call. V lost 2 bases to trimming and J lost 1 base, with 11 bases between them. The germline gives CDR1 MNHNS, CDR2 SASEGT. CDR3 size: 16 residues. The CDR3 DNA follows: TGTGCCAGCAGTGAACGAGGAGGATTAACTAATGAAAAACTGTTTTTT. Encoded protein: CASSERGGLTNEKLFF.

The chain links TRBV6-1 to TRBJ2-7; D is uncertain. With 1 base removed from V and 7 bases from J, the gap between germline ends came to 11 bases. CDR1 is MNHNS and CDR2 is SASEGT in the germline V gene. This CDR3 is built from 13 residues. DNA for the CDR3: TGTGCCAGCAGTGAAGGGGCCCCGAGTGAGCAGTACTTC. Encoded protein: CASSEGAPSEQYF.

Points on this clonotype: A read error may produce the germline difference seen at one junction end. The chain employs TRBV10-3 and TRBJ1-1; D is unclear. This CDR3 is 15 amino acids long. Germline V gene sequence: CDR1 ENHRY, CDR2 SYGVKD. CDR3 protein: CASSYSAEKNTEAFF. CDR3 nucleotides: TGTGCCAGCAGTTACAGTGCAGAAAAGAACACTGAAGCTTTCTTT.